Below, 18 T cell receptor beta chains from the same sample are listed, as sequenced in a study of T cells in Graves' hyperthyroidism and ophthalmopathy. Amplification of TCR beta CDR3 regions used RNA as the template. The TCR CDR3 first-round RT-PCR relied on the HTBI primer set. One entry per CDR3 protein results from TCRdb running MiXCR on the multiplex PCR reads. The data show about 480,000 distinct CDR3 sequences, approximately 14% seen once. Sequences were obtained from blood. Source of these receptors: a woman aged 18-29 years with Graves' hyperthyroidism.

The table lists this clonotype with many counts. The chain combines TRBV19 with TRBJ1-4, with 8 bases matching TRBD1. Germline V gene lookup returns CDR1 LNHDA and CDR2 SQIVND (reference sequence). The CDR3 is 15 residues long. J lost 7 bases, V lost 3 bases, and 7 bases had no gene match. CDR3 amino acids: CASSMTTGEAEKLFF. CDR3 bases: TGTGCCAGTAGTATGACGACAGGGGAGGCTGAAAAACTGTTTTTT.

Note on this clonotype: A much larger clone sits a single nucleotide away, making a read error possible. The rearrangement links TRBV24-1 to TRBJ2-1, with D possibly being TRBD1 or TRBD2 (5 bases each). CDR3 size: 16 residues. V was clipped by 4 bases and J by 5 bases, with 17 bases between them. Germline CDR1 is KGHDR and CDR2 is SFDVKD. This CDR3 is CATSDGADNLNNEQFF. CDR3 in DNA: TGTGCCACCAGTGACGGGGCCGACAACCTAAACAATGAGCAGTTCTTC.

A word on this clonotype: A much larger clone lies a single base off, so this may be a read error. The CDR3 nucleotides read TGTGCCAGCAGCTTAGACAGGGTTAACGCTGAAGCTTTCTTT. Translating it yields CASSLDRVNAEAFF. This chain uses TRBV11-2 with TRBJ1-1; possible D gene TRBD1, 5 bases. The CDR3 consists of 14 residues. Germline-derived CDR1 and CDR2 are SGHAT and FQNNGV. Trimming removed 0 bases at V and 6 bases at J, with 11 bases between.

This clonotype was seen ten or more times. The chain couples TRBV12-3 or TRBV12-4 to TRBJ2-7; 11 bases align to TRBD2. The length of the CDR3 is 14 residues. CDR3 DNA sequence: TGTGCCAGCAGTCTAGCGGGAGGCGACTACGAGCAGTACGTC. Protein product: CASSLAGGDYEQYV.

This clonotype appeared many times. V usage is TRBV29-1 and J usage is TRBJ1-2; the match to TRBD1 covers 7 bases. CDR1 is SQVTM, CDR2 ANQGSEA, per germline. The CDR3 length is 13 residues. V dropped 7 bases and J dropped 4; count of bases not matched to a gene: 9. The CDR3 DNA reads as TGCAGCGATGAGACAGGGTCTGGCTATGGCTACACCTTC. This codes for CSDETGSGYGYTF.

This clonotype was counted ten times or more. The chain combines TRBV20-1 with TRBJ2-1; D may be TRBD1 (6 bases). V was cut by 5 bases and J by 0 bases, with 11 bases left in between. The CDR3 has 14 residues. Germline CDR1 is DFQATT and CDR2 is SNEGSKA (reference sequence). Here the CDR3 reads CSAPGTPSYNEQFF. The CDR3 bases are TGCAGTGCTCCCGGGACACCCTCCTACAATGAGCAGTTCTTC.

The chain is built from TRBV6-2 or TRBV6-3 and TRBJ2-1, with D perhaps TRBD2 (5 bases). Trimming took off 5 bases at V and 3 bases at J, with 11 bases between the two ends. CDR3 size: 14 residues. CDR1 is MNHEY and CDR2 is SVGEGT in the germline V gene. The CDR3, as DNA: TGTGCCAGCAGTCCTCGGGGAAACTACAATGAGCAGTTCTTC. Translating it yields CASSPRGNYNEQFF.

This clonotype was found a few times. The rearrangement links TRBV7-9 to TRBJ1-4; no clear D gene. The V end lost 6 bases, the J end lost 5 bases, and 7 bases lay between the germline ends. The CDR3 covers 12 residues. CDR1 is SEHNR, CDR2 FQNEAQ, per germline (reference sequence). CDR3 amino acids: CASSRRNEKLFF. The CDR3 DNA sequence: TGTGCCAGCAGTAGGCGAAATGAAAAACTGTTTTTT.

The V gene is TRBV12-5, the J gene TRBJ2-5; no clear D. CDR3 length: 12 amino acids. Deletions cut 1 base from V and 8 bases from J, with 8 bases between. Germline V gene data show CDR1 as LGHNT and CDR2 as FRNRAP. The CDR3 DNA sequence: TGTGCTAGTGGTTTGGCCGCGCCAACCCAGTACTTC. This sequence encodes CASGLAAPTQYF.

Ten or more counts support this clonotype. The V and J genes are TRBV13 and TRBJ1-1; 7 nucleotides align to TRBD1. Per germline, CDR1 PRHDT and CDR2 FYEKMQ (reference sequence). V lost 5 bases, J lost 7 bases, and 13 bases stayed unmatched. The CDR3 extends over 15 amino acids. CDR3 nucleotides: TGTGCCAGCAGCCCCCGGGACAGCATGTCATTTGAAGCTTTCTTT. Translation: CASSPRDSMSFEAFF.

This clonotype was detected once. The chain couples TRBV10-3 to TRBJ2-3; D assignment may be TRBD1 or TRBD2 (5 bases each). The germline gives CDR1 ENHRY, CDR2 SYGVKD. Deletions cut 5 bases from V and 4 bases from J, with 19 bases between. There are 16 residues in the CDR3. The CDR3: CAISHGTQRAADTQYF. The CDR3 DNA follows: TGTGCCATCAGTCACGGGACCCAGAGGGCCGCAGATACGCAGTATTTT.

This clonotype was seen repeatedly, ten times or more. This rearrangement joins TRBV27 to TRBJ1-1, with D tentatively TRBD1 (5 bases). V was clipped by 3 bases and J by 0 bases, with 8 bases between them. Germline CDR1 reads MNHEY; CDR2 reads SMNVEV (reference sequence). The CDR3 runs 14 residues. This chain's CDR3 is CASSLDILNTEAFF. The CDR3 region has the DNA TGTGCCAGCAGTTTGGACATTTTGAACACTGAAGCTTTCTTT.

The V and J genes are TRBV11-2 and TRBJ1-2; no reliable D call. This CDR3 is built from 14 residues. CDR1 is SGHAT, CDR2 FQNNGV, per germline. V was clipped by 5 bases and J by 1 base, with 11 bases between them. CDR3: CASSRPGFNYGYTF. The DNA of the CDR3 is TGTGCCAGCAGCCGACCGGGCTTTAACTATGGCTACACCTTC. The variable domain in full, completed from reference TRBV11-2 and TRBJ1-2, reads EAGVAQSPRYKIIEKRQSVAFWCNPISGHATLYWYQQILGQGPKLLIQFQNNGVVDDSQLPKDRFSAERLKGVDSTLKIQPAKLEDSAVYLCASSRPGFNYGYTFGSGTRLTVV.

The sample holds many counts of this clonotype. The chain links TRBV30 to TRBJ1-3; D is uncertain. The CDR3 is 15 residues long. The V and J ends lost 0 bases and 2 bases respectively, with 11 bases between them. The V gene's germline CDR1 is GTSNPN and CDR2 SVGIG (reference sequence). CDR3 sequence reads: CAWSVMGNTGNTIYF. CDR3 DNA: TGTGCCTGGAGTGTTATGGGGAATACTGGAAACACCATATATTTT.

This clonotype appeared many times. DNA for the CDR3: TGTGCCAGCTCACCCGACAGGGCCGTCGAGACCCAGTACTTC. Translating gives CASSPDRAVETQYF. J is TRBJ2-5 and V is TRBV18, with 7 positions matching TRBD1. Trimming cost V 3 bases and J 5 bases; bases outside gene matches: 6. Germline V gene sequence: CDR1 KGHSH, CDR2 LQKENI. This CDR3 comprises 14 residues.

This clonotype was seen many times. The genes are TRBV6-1 and TRBJ2-1, with D tentatively TRBD1 (7 bases). V lost 5 bases and J lost 5, with 16 bases in between. The length of the CDR3 is 15 residues. The V gene's germline CDR1 is MNHNS and CDR2 SASEGT. CDR3: CASSPQGGVDNEQFF. The CDR3 DNA reads TGTGCCAGCAGTCCCCAGGGGGGAGTCGACAATGAGCAGTTCTTC.

The chain uses TRBV5-1 and TRBJ2-2; 7 nucleotides align to TRBD1. Germline V gives CDR1 SGHRS, CDR2 YFSETQ. This CDR3 contains 15 residues. V was clipped by 4 bases and J by 0 bases; unmatched bases: 3. As DNA, the CDR3 is TGCGCCAGCAGCCAGGACAGGACGAACACCGGGGAGCTGTTTTTT. Its translation is CASSQDRTNTGELFF.

This clonotype was found many times. CDR3 amino acids: CSVGGTLTDTQYF. In DNA form, the CDR3 reads TGCAGTGTTGGCGGGACACTCACAGATACGCAGTATTTT. The V and J genes are TRBV20-1 and TRBJ2-3; either TRBD1 or TRBD2 may fit D (6 bases each). Trimming removed 7 bases at V and 2 bases at J, with 13 bases between. Looked up from germline, CDR1 is DFQATT and CDR2 is SNEGSKA (reference sequence). This CDR3 spans 13 amino acids.